This T cell receptor (beta chain) was recovered during a study of T cell repertoires in cytomegalovirus infection. Study-level information: Well-studied HLA-B-restricted CMV epitopes were used in the study alongside recently identified HLA-C-restricted ones. CMV infection plus the matching HLA type was flagged by public TCR beta signatures.

Study-wide results and caveats: Carriers of CMV and the relevant HLA type were discriminated by public TCR beta frequency. HLA-C-restricted CMV clonotypes gave the most frequent clonotype in two of eight donors.

This clonotype has just a few counts. Antigen specificity is unknown. TCRdb itself ran the reads through MiXCR, one entry per CDR3 protein. The table records about 340,000 distinct CDR3 sequences, about 27% of them present only once. This TCR was sampled from a human donor in good health (CMV status not recorded). Some clones in this sample may be carry-over from other donors' samples. The sequencing here drew on cultured PBMCs, taken from culture after CMV antigen stimulation.

The CDR3 is CASSPSGGIQETQYF. In DNA, the CDR3 is TGTGCCAGCAGCCCCTCGGGAGGGATCCAAGAGACCCAGTACTTC. V usage is TRBV5-4 and J usage is TRBJ2-5, with TRBD2 identical over 8 bases. The CDR3 extends over 15 amino acids. Germline V CDR1 and CDR2: SGHNT, YYREEE (reference sequence). Germline trimming cut 4 bases from V and 1 base from J; bases unmatched to any gene: 6. The whole variable domain, filled in from reference TRBV5-4 and TRBJ2-5, reads ETGVTQSPTHLIKTRGQQVTLRCSSQSGHNTVSWYQQALGQGPQFIFQYYREEENGRGNFPPRFSGLQFPNYSSELNVNALELDDSALYLCASSPSGGIQETQYFGPGTRLLVL.